The present entry profiles one TCR beta chain with its context. What it recognizes is unknown. The CDR3 has 18 residues. Trimming cost V 1 base and J 4 bases; bases outside gene matches: 13. The germline V gene encodes CDR1 SGHVS and CDR2 FQNEAQ. The table came from immunoSEQ multiplex PCR; TCRdb's copy has only in-frame clones and leaves some out. This repertoire shows about 60,000 clones, 88% found once; its top ten account for about 7%. The data stem from a study of OX40 agonist ivuxolimab in advanced cancers. Findings and limits, study-wide: Both CD4+ and CD8+ T cell populations in blood had undergone clonal expansion by week 6 at 0.1 to 3.0 mg/kg. CD8+ T cells showed, on average, more clonal expansion than CD4+ cells.

Patients who had autoimmune disease history or got systemic immunosuppression were left out. Sequenced material: CD4+ or CD8+ T cells sorted from blood, taken in a trial of the OX40 agonist ivuxolimab. This chain links TRBV7-8 with TRBJ1-2; 9 bases agree with TRBD1. The sequence was collected from an adult with an advanced solid tumor such as melanoma, head and neck, liver or kidney cancer. The CDR3: CASSLVGIQGAFGYGYTF. The DNA for the CDR3 is TGTGCCAGCAGCTTAGTGGGGATACAGGGGGCTTTCGGCTATGGCTACACCTTC.